The text below deals with one T cell receptor beta chain. This entry comes from a study of blood T cell repertoires in COVID-19. Study as a whole: Samples of COVID-19 (acute and convalescent) were obtained from the United States, Italy and Spain. The analysed material was cDNA or gDNA that came from T cells, B-cell-depleted T cells, or PBMCs.

V was cut by 7 bases and J by 8 bases, with 21 bases left in between. The CDR3 loop spans 15 amino acids. Germline V gene lookup returns CDR1 SNHLY and CDR2 FYNNEI. The table came from immunoSEQ multiplex PCR; TCRdb's copy has only in-frame clones and leaves some out. The sample yields approximately 290,000 clones, around 90% seen once. Enrolled through a virtual design, the participants were between roughly 18 and 100 years of age and came from some 25 US areas. Participant reports of clinical history set cohort assignment. This chain uses TRBV2 with TRBJ2-1; no clear D gene. Material for sequencing was PBMCs or T cells enriched from blood (not recorded which). This clonotype originated in a young woman with acute COVID-19. CDR3 in DNA: TGTGCCAGCATCGGGTCGGCCATGTCGGTCCATGAGCAGTTCTTC. This codes for CASIGSAMSVHEQFF.